This T cell receptor (beta chain) emerged from a study of blood T cell repertoires in COVID-19. In the study overall: T cells, B-cell-depleted T cells, or PBMCs supplied cDNA or gDNA.

The trim removed 3 bases at V and 0 bases at J, leaving 4 bases unmatched. The V gene's germline CDR1 is KGHSH and CDR2 LQKENI. The CDR3 is 15 residues long. Concerning this clone: Within the sample, other DNA sequences also encode this same CDR3.

The study assigned cohorts using participant-reported clinical history. Recovery among Cohort 3 donors was established by two negative PCRs, clearance, or symptom resolution. Authors' methods: Amplification from reference gene primers served as the basis for estimated nucleated cell counts. Only in-frame clones appear in the TCRdb table, and some are missing; sequencing was by immunoSEQ multiplex PCR. D and trimming were read from the DNA, whereas the V and J calls and clone size are those reported in that table. Here the sample spans more than 200,000 clones, around nine tenths being singletons. The rearrangement links TRBV18 to TRBJ1-2; 7 bases fit TRBD1. Input material: PBMCs or T cells enriched from blood (not recorded which). The sequence was collected from a young woman who had recovered from COVID-19. For the CDR3, the DNA is TGTGCCAGCTCACCTGGACAGGCCTCTAACTATGGCTACACCTTC. It translates to CASSPGQASNYGYTF.